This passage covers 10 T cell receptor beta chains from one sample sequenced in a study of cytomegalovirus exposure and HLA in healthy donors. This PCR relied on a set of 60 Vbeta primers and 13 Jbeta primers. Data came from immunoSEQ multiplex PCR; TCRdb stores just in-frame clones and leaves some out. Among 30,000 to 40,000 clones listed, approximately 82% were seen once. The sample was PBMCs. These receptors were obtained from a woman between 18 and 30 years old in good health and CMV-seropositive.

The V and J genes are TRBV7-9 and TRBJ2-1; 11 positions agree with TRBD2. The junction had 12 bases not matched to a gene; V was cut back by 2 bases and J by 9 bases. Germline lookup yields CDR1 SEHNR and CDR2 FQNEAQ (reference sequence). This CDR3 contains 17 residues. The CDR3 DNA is TGTGCCAGCAGCTTACCCGGAGGTAGCGGGAGGGTAGGTGAGCAGTTCTTC. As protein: CASSLPGGSGRVGEQFF.

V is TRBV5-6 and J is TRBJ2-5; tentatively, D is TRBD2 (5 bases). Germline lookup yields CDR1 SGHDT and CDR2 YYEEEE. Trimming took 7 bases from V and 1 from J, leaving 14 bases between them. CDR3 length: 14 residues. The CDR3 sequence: CASHLIALQETQYF. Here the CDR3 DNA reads TGTGCCAGCCACTTGATAGCGCTCCAAGAGACCCAGTACTTC.

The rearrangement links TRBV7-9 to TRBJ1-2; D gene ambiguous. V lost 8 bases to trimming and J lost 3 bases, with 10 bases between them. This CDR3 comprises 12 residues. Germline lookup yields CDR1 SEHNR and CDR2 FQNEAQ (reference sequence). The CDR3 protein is CASRKGDYGYTF. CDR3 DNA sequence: TGTGCCAGCCGTAAGGGAGACTATGGCTACACCTTC.

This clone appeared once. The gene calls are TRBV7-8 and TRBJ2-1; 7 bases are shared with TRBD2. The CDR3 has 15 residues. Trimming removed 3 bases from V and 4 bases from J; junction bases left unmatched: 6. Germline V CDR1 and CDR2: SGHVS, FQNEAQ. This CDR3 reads CASSLERGLYNEQFF. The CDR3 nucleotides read TGTGCCAGCAGCTTGGAGCGGGGCCTGTACAATGAGCAGTTCTTC.

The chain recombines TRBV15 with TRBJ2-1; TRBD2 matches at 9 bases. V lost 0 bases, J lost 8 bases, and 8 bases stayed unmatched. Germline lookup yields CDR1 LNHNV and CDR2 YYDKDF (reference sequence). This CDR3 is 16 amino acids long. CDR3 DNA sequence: TGTGCCACCAGCAGAGAAAGGAGCGGGGGGTACGATGAGCAGTTCTTC. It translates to CATSRERSGGYDEQFF.

This CDR3 reads CASSAGTSNEQFF. The CDR3 DNA follows: TGTGCCAGCAGTGCCGGGACTAGCAATGAGCAGTTCTTC. The J gene is TRBJ2-1, the V gene TRBV6-4, with 8 bases that match TRBD2. Germline V gene data show CDR1 as MRHNA and CDR2 as SNTAGT. V lost 4 bases to trimming and J lost 6 bases; unmatched junction nucleotides: 2. There are 13 residues in the CDR3.

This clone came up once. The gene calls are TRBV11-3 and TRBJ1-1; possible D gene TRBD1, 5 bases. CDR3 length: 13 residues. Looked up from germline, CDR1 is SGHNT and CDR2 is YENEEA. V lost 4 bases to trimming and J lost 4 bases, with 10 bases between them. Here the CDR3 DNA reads TGTGCCAGCAGCTCATATAGGGGCACTGAAGCTTTCTTT. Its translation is CASSSYRGTEAFF.

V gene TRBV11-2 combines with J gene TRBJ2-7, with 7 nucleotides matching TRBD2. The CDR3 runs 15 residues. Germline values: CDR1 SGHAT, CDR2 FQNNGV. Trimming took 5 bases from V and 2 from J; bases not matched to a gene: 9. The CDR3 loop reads CASSQRREKPYEQYF. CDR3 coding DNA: TGTGCCAGCAGCCAACGGCGGGAGAAGCCCTACGAGCAGTACTTC.

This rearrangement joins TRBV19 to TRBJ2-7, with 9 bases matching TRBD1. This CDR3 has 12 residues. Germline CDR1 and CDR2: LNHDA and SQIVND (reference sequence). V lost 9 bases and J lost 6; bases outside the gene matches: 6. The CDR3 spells CASGDRAAEQYF. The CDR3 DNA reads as TGTGCCAGCGGGGACAGGGCCGCCGAGCAGTACTTC.

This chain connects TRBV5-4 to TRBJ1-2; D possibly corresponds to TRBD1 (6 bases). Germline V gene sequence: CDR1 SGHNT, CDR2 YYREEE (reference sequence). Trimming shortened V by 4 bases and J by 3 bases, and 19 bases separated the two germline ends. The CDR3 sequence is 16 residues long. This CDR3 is CASSPGRGSGDYGYTF. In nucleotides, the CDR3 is TGTGCCAGCAGCCCGGGCAGGGGATCCGGGGACTATGGCTACACCTTC.